A single sample is the source of the 25 T cell receptor beta chains below, sequenced in a study of cytotoxic CD8 clonotypes in ibrutinib-treated CLL. Generated by immunoSEQ multiplex PCR, the TCRdb table keeps only in-frame clones and is missing some. The sample records around 310,000 clones, 80% being singletons. The sample was PBMCs, taken before ibrutinib treatment. The receptors derive from a human donor with chronic lymphocytic leukemia.

This chain connects TRBV25-1 to TRBJ2-1; 10 bases map to TRBD2. Germline assignment: CDR1 MGHDK and CDR2 SYGVNS. V was clipped by 1 base and J by 4 bases; unmatched bases: 1. The CDR3 has 15 residues. CDR3 in DNA: TGTGCCAGCAGTGAATTAGCGGGAGGTTACAATGAGCAGTTCTTC. Protein sequence: CASSELAGGYNEQFF. Full variable domain (missing parts from reference TRBV25-1 and TRBJ2-1): EADIYQTPRYLVIGTGKKITLECSQTMGHDKMYWYQQDPGMELHLIHYSYGVNSTEKGDLSSESTVSRIRTEHFPLTLESARPSHTSQYLCASSELAGGYNEQFFGPGTRLTVL.

The gene calls are TRBV28 and TRBJ2-1, with a possible D match to TRBD2 (5 bases). The CDR3 extends over 13 amino acids. V was shortened by 8 bases and J by 4 bases, with 12 bases between the two germline ends. The germline CDR1 and CDR2 sequences are MDHEN and SYDVKM. The CDR3 sequence is CASFRGSYNEQFF. The CDR3 DNA reads as TGTGCCAGCTTCCGCGGGTCTTACAATGAGCAGTTCTTC. Combining the CDR3 with reference TRBV28 and TRBJ2-1 gives the whole variable domain DVKVTQSSRYLVKRTGEKVFLECVQDMDHENMFWYRQDPGLGLRLIYFSYDVKMKEKGDIPEGYSVSREKKERFSLILESASTNQTSMYLCASFRGSYNEQFFGPGTRLTVL.

This clone was observed once. The V gene is TRBV29-1, the J gene TRBJ2-2; 9 nucleotides align to TRBD2. This CDR3 region has 15 residues. Germline values: CDR1 SQVTM, CDR2 ANQGSEA. V gave up 6 bases and J gave up 4 bases; unmatched junction bases: 9. CDR3 coding DNA: TGCAGCGTCGTCGAAGCGGGAGGCGTCACCGGGGAGCTGTTTTTT. Protein sequence: CSVVEAGGVTGELFF.

V is TRBV7-2 and J is TRBJ2-1; TRBD2 matches at 8 bases. Germline values: CDR1 SGHTA, CDR2 FQGNSA. CDR3 length: 15 amino acids. V trimming: 5 bases; J trimming: 0 bases; junction bases outside the gene matches: 3. CDR3 DNA sequence: TGTGCCAGCAGCAGACTAGCGCGCTCCTACAATGAGCAGTTCTTC. This sequence encodes CASSRLARSYNEQFF. Full variable domain (remainder filled in from reference TRBV7-2 and TRBJ2-1): GAGVSQSPSNKVTEKGKDVELRCDPISGHTALYWYRQSLGQGLEFLIYFQGNSAPDKSGLPSDRFSAERTGGSVSTLTIQRTQQEDSAVYLCASSRLARSYNEQFFGPGTRLTVL.

This clone came up a few times. The gene calls are TRBV5-8 and TRBJ1-5; 10 nucleotides agree with TRBD1. This CDR3 is built from 16 residues. Germline CDR1 SGHTS, CDR2 YDEGEE. The V and J ends lost 3 bases and 2 bases, in that order; junction bases with no gene match: 5. CDR3 coding DNA: TGTGCCAGCAGCTGGGACAGGGGTAAGGGCAATCAGCCCCAGCATTTT. This gives the protein CASSWDRGKGNQPQHF.

The rearrangement links TRBV6-5 to TRBJ2-7; D is perhaps TRBD1 or TRBD2 (6 bases each). Trimming shortened V by 6 bases and J by 3 bases, and 12 bases separated the two germline ends. This CDR3 has 13 amino acids. Germline V gene lookup returns CDR1 MNHEY and CDR2 SVGAGI. CDR3 DNA sequence: TGTGCCAGCAGCCGTCGGGGGCACTACGAGCAGTACTTC. This sequence encodes CASSRRGHYEQYF.

The chain links TRBV25-1 to TRBJ2-2; 9 nucleotides line up with TRBD1. The germline V gene encodes CDR1 MGHDK and CDR2 SYGVNS. Trimming at V came to 11 bases and at J to 1 base, leaving 8 bases not matched to a gene. The length of the CDR3 is 15 residues. DNA for the CDR3: TGTGCCCCCCAGGGGGGACAGGGGAACACCGGGGAGCTGTTTTTT. Amino acid sequence: CAPQGGQGNTGELFF.

The chain is built from TRBV5-1 and TRBJ2-2, with TRBD2 identical over 11 bases. The CDR3 contains 18 residues. With V trimmed by 2 bases and J by 5 bases, 11 bases remained unmatched. CDR1 and CDR2 (germline): SGHRS, YFSETQ. CDR3 sequence: CASSLTSGSWGRTGELFF. CDR3 nucleotides: TGCGCCAGCAGCTTAACTAGCGGGAGCTGGGGACGGACCGGGGAGCTGTTTTTT. Looking up the rest from reference TRBV5-1 and TRBJ2-2 gives the full variable domain: KAGVTQTPRYLIKTRGQQVTLSCSPISGHRSVSWYQQTPGQGLQFLFEYFSETQRNKGNFPGRFSGRQFSNSRSEMNVSTLELGDSALYLCASSLTSGSWGRTGELFFGEGSRLTVL.

This chain joins TRBV30 and TRBJ1-5; 8 bases line up with TRBD1. From germline, CDR1 is GTSNPN and CDR2 SVGIG (reference sequence). The CDR3 is made up of 15 amino acids. V was pared by 2 bases and J by 9 bases, with 12 bases of the junction left unmatched. As DNA, the CDR3 is TGTGCCTGGAGTTGGTCAGGGGGCTCTCTAGGGCCCCAGCATTTT. Amino acids: CAWSWSGGSLGPQHF.

V and J are TRBV2 and TRBJ2-7, with D unclear. This CDR3 is 14 amino acids long. The V and J ends lost 4 bases and 2 bases respectively, with 12 bases between them. Germline values: CDR1 SNHLY, CDR2 FYNNEI. CDR3 loop: CASSVGFLPYEQYF. As DNA, the CDR3 is TGTGCCAGCAGTGTAGGATTTCTTCCCTACGAGCAGTACTTC.

V gene TRBV25-1 combines with J gene TRBJ1-2; possible D gene TRBD1, 6 bases. Germline-derived CDR1 and CDR2 are MGHDK and SYGVNS. V was shortened by 0 bases and J by 7 bases, with 15 bases between the two germline ends. The CDR3 has 15 amino acids. CDR3 in amino acids: CASSEYSQGLIGYTF. The CDR3 DNA is TGTGCCAGCAGTGAATATTCGCAGGGGCTCATTGGCTACACCTTC.

In DNA, the CDR3 is TGTGCCAGCAGCTTTGGACTAGCGGGAGAAGAGACCCAGTACTTC. This sequence encodes CASSFGLAGEETQYF. The genes are TRBV5-4 and TRBJ2-5; 13 nucleotides agree with TRBD2. The CDR3 spans 15 residues. In germline, CDR1 is SGHNT, CDR2 YYREEE (reference sequence). After removal of 2 bases from V and 3 bases from J, the junction contained 1 base not matched to a gene.

The chain recombines TRBV27 with TRBJ2-6, with D unclear. The CDR3 spans 17 residues. Germline V CDR1 and CDR2: MNHEY, SMNVEV (reference sequence). The ends were cut back, 5 bases at V and 0 bases at J, with 14 bases in the middle. The CDR3 nucleotides read TGTGCCAGCAGTCCCCAAAGTACTATCTCTGGGGCCAACGTCCTGACTTTC. Its protein is CASSPQSTISGANVLTF.

The chain is built from TRBV7-2 and TRBJ1-3; no firm D call. CDR1 is SGHTA and CDR2 is FQGNSA in the germline V gene. The CDR3 has 15 amino acids. The ends were cut back, 5 bases at V and 0 bases at J, with 11 bases in the middle. The CDR3 DNA follows: TGTGCCAGCAGCCCAGGAACCCACTCTGGAAACACCATATATTTT. This translates into CASSPGTHSGNTIYF.

V gene TRBV2 combines with J gene TRBJ2-1, with 8 bases identical to TRBD2. J was trimmed by 6 bases and V by 6 bases; bases with no gene match: 10. Germline loops: CDR1 SNHLY, CDR2 FYNNEI. The CDR3 has 15 amino acids. The CDR3 DNA is TGTGCCAGCAGGTTATTCAACGGGAGGGCCAATGAGCAGTTCTTC. It is translated as CASRLFNGRANEQFF.

V and J are TRBV9 and TRBJ1-1, with D uncertain. Trimming stripped 3 bases from V and 1 base from J, with 10 bases between. CDR3 length equals 14 residues. The germline CDR1 and CDR2 sequences are SGDLS and YYNGEE. CDR3 in amino acids: CASSASSKNTEAFF. CDR3 nucleotides: TGTGCCAGCAGCGCGTCCTCAAAGAACACTGAAGCTTTCTTT.

This chain links TRBV27 with TRBJ2-1, with D uncertain. Germline V gene data show CDR1 as MNHEY and CDR2 as SMNVEV (reference sequence). This CDR3 is 13 amino acids long. Trimming removed 1 base from V and 7 bases from J, with 8 bases in between. CDR3 protein: CASSLWKGNEQFF. The CDR3 coding sequence is TGTGCCAGCAGTTTATGGAAGGGAAATGAGCAGTTCTTC.

The V and J genes are TRBV11-2 and TRBJ2-7, with D possibly TRBD2 on 5 matching bases. V lost 5 bases and J lost 2, with 13 bases in between. This CDR3 region has 14 residues. From germline, CDR1 is SGHAT and CDR2 FQNNGV. CDR3 nucleotide sequence: TGTGCCAGCAGCAGCCCCGGGGATCCCTACGAGCAGTACTTC. Translating it yields CASSSPGDPYEQYF.

The chain uses TRBV30 and TRBJ2-1, with 16 bases fitting TRBD2. J was trimmed by 10 bases and V by 1 base; bases with no gene match: 7. The CDR3 is 16 residues long. The germline CDR1 and CDR2 sequences are GTSNPN and SVGIG (reference sequence). CDR3 loop: CAWSDTGLAGGQEQFF. In DNA, the CDR3 is TGTGCCTGGAGTGACACGGGACTAGCGGGAGGGCAAGAGCAGTTCTTC.

The chain combines TRBV4-1 with TRBJ1-2; perhaps TRBD1 as D (6 bases). The germline gives CDR1 MGHRA, CDR2 YSYEKL. The germline V and J ends were trimmed by 0 bases and 4 bases, with 24 bases remaining between them. CDR3 length equals 19 residues. The CDR3 region is CASSQDSGGSGHIFYGYTF. CDR3 coding DNA: TGCGCCAGCAGCCAAGATAGCGGTGGGTCGGGACACATCTTCTATGGCTACACCTTC.

The V and J genes are TRBV19 and TRBJ1-1, with 10 bases aligning to TRBD1. The CDR3 is 13 amino acids. Unmatched junction bases numbered 6, after V lost 3 bases and J lost 11 bases. From germline, CDR1 is LNHDA and CDR2 SQIVND (reference sequence). CDR3 amino acids: CASSMGQGIGAFF. DNA of the CDR3: TGTGCCAGTAGTATGGGACAGGGGATTGGGGCTTTCTTT.

This clone showed up just a few times. The chain recombines TRBV4-2 with TRBJ2-1; D is uncertain. Germline V CDR1 and CDR2: LGHNA, YNFKEQ. V lost 0 bases, J lost 5 bases, and 5 bases lay in between. This CDR3 is 13 amino acids long. The CDR3 coding sequence is TGTGCCAGCAGCCAAGATAGGGACAATGAGCAGTTCTTC. It yields the protein CASSQDRDNEQFF.

The chain employs TRBV9 and TRBJ2-1, with TRBD2 matching over 11 bases. J gave up 7 bases and V 4 bases, and 10 bases lay outside the gene matches. Germline V gives CDR1 SGDLS, CDR2 YYNGEE. The CDR3 has 16 amino acids. The CDR3 sequence: CASSSQLAGVVNEQFF. As DNA, the CDR3 is TGTGCCAGCAGCTCCCAACTAGCGGGAGTAGTAAATGAGCAGTTCTTC.

V gene TRBV5-1 combines with J gene TRBJ2-7, with D tentatively TRBD1 (6 bases). This CDR3 contains 14 residues. CDR1 and CDR2 (germline): SGHRS, YFSETQ. V lost 4 bases and J 2 bases, leaving 13 bases between the germline ends. CDR3 region: CASSPWDTTYEQYF. CDR3 in DNA: TGCGCCAGCAGCCCGTGGGACACTACCTACGAGCAGTACTTC. Drawing the rest from reference TRBV5-1 and TRBJ2-7, the complete variable domain is KAGVTQTPRYLIKTRGQQVTLSCSPISGHRSVSWYQQTPGQGLQFLFEYFSETQRNKGNFPGRFSGRQFSNSRSEMNVSTLELGDSALYLCASSPWDTTYEQYFGPGTRLTVT.

V usage is TRBV6-5 and J usage is TRBJ1-2, with 10 nucleotides matching TRBD1. V trimming: 5 bases; J trimming: 4 bases; junction bases outside the gene matches: 7. CDR3 length equals 15 residues. The germline V gene has CDR1 MNHEY and CDR2 SVGAGI. The CDR3 sequence: CASSRSGQGPYGYTF. CDR3 sequence (DNA): TGTGCCAGCAGTCGATCGGGACAGGGGCCCTATGGCTACACCTTC.